This T cell receptor (beta chain) emerged from a study of OX40 agonist ivuxolimab in advanced cancers. Overall study: The patients received agonistic anti-OX40 (CD134) antibody ivuxolimab.

To note about this clone: The antigen is undetermined.

The V gene's germline CDR1 is SGDLS and CDR2 YYNGEE. V lost 3 bases and J 1 base, leaving 19 bases between the germline ends. The CDR3 contains 18 residues. General study results and limits: Doses of 0.1 to 3.0 mg/kg were accompanied by clonal expansion of CD4+ and CD8+ blood T cells by week 6.

The data were produced by immunoSEQ multiplex PCR, yet TCRdb's version contains in-frame clones alone and is incomplete. The sample carries roughly 58,000 clones, over 75% recorded once. Patients were excluded for autoimmune disease history or systemic immunosuppression. Blood got drawn at baseline, again on cycle 4 day 1, and then on cycle 7 day 1. The sample in question was CD4+ or CD8+ T cells sorted from blood, obtained in a trial of the OX40 agonist ivuxolimab. The rearrangement uses TRBV9 and TRBJ2-2, with D possibly being TRBD1 or TRBD2 (5 bases each). This sequence originates from an adult with an advanced solid tumor such as melanoma, head and neck, liver or kidney cancer. The CDR3 is CASSGTLGTDENTGELFF. The CDR3, as DNA: TGTGCCAGCAGCGGAACCCTGGGGACGGATGAGAACACCGGGGAGCTGTTTTTT.